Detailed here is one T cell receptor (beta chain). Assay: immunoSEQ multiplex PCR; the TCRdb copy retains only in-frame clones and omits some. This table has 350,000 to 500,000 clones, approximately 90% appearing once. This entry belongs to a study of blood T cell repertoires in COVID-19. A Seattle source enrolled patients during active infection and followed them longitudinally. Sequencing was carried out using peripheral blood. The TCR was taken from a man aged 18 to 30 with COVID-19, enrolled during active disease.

The CDR3 is CASSQVLAGAPSTDTQYF. The DNA for the CDR3 is TGTGCCAGCAGCCAAGTCCTAGCGGGGGCCCCAAGCACAGATACGCAGTATTTT. V is TRBV3-1 (or the pseudogene TRBV3-2) and J is TRBJ2-3; 10 nucleotides match TRBD2. This CDR3 has 18 amino acids. Germline V lookup: CDR1 LGHDT, CDR2 YNNKEL (reference sequence). V dropped 1 base and J dropped 0; count of bases not matched to a gene: 7.